This T cell receptor (beta chain) was sequenced in a study of siplizumab effects on memory and regulatory T cells. Findings and limits, study-wide: Roughly 80-95% of dividing CD4+ or CD8+ clones were without an attributable naive or memory phenotype.

As for this clone: Its antigen remains unknown.

Germline V gives CDR1 SQVTM, CDR2 ANQGSEA. This CDR3 is built from 12 residues. V was pared by 1 base and J by 5 bases, with 8 bases between. Using immunoSEQ multiplex PCR, the repertoire was profiled, and TCRdb retains in-frame clones only, with some absent. The sample lists some 100,000 clones, 93% occurring once. The sequenced sample was CD8+ T cells sorted from blood. This receptor was obtained from a human donor in good health. The chain employs TRBV29-1 and TRBJ1-1; D is uncertain. The CDR3, as DNA: TGCAGCGTTGAAGGCTTGGGGACTGAAGCTTTCTTT. Amino acid sequence: CSVEGLGTEAFF.